Below are 20 T cell receptor beta chains sequenced from a single sample in a study of OX40 agonist ivuxolimab in advanced cancers. Sequenced by immunoSEQ multiplex PCR; TCRdb stores in-frame clones only, minus some. The repertoire holds roughly 60,000 clones, with more than 70% as singletons. The sample was CD4+ or CD8+ T cells sorted from blood, taken in a trial of the OX40 agonist ivuxolimab. These receptors were collected from an adult with an advanced solid tumor such as melanoma, head and neck, liver or kidney cancer.

This chain uses TRBV14 with TRBJ2-2; D possibly corresponds to TRBD1 (5 bases). Trimming removed 9 bases at V and 2 bases at J, with 13 bases between. This CDR3 comprises 14 residues. The germline V gene encodes CDR1 SGHDN and CDR2 FVKESK. CDR3 coding DNA: TGTGCCAGGGACCTCGACAGCAACACCGGGGAGCTGTTTTTT. Translated: CARDLDSNTGELFF.

This clone was counted once. V usage is TRBV5-6 and J usage is TRBJ2-2; D gene ambiguous. The CDR3 has 16 residues. V lost 0 bases, J lost 2 bases, and 11 bases lay in between. Looked up from germline, CDR1 is SGHDT and CDR2 is YYEEEE. CDR3 protein: CASSLAGTYNTGELFF. In nucleotides, the CDR3 is TGTGCCAGCAGCTTGGCCGGAACTTACAACACCGGGGAGCTGTTTTTT.

The J gene is TRBJ2-7, the V gene TRBV11-3, with 8 bases matching TRBD2. The germline V gene has CDR1 SGHNT and CDR2 YENEEA. Trimming took 2 bases from V and 3 from J; bases not matched to a gene: 6. The CDR3 length is 15 residues. The CDR3 here is CASSLFGTRDYEQYF. CDR3 in DNA: TGTGCCAGCAGCTTATTTGGGACTAGGGACTACGAGCAGTACTTC.

The chain uses TRBV7-2 and TRBJ1-2; D is possibly TRBD1 (6 bases). This CDR3 region has 17 residues. Germline V gene data show CDR1 as SGHTA and CDR2 as FQGNSA. The V and J ends lost 1 base and 4 bases respectively, with 19 bases between them. CDR3 amino acids: CASSLVGASPASYGYTF. The CDR3, as DNA: TGTGCCAGCAGCTTAGTGGGGGCCTCCCCCGCCTCCTATGGCTACACCTTC.

This chain joins TRBV2 and TRBJ1-2, with no clear D. The germline CDR1 and CDR2 sequences are SNHLY and FYNNEI. This CDR3 is 15 amino acids long. Trimming shortened V by 7 bases and J by 4 bases, and 19 bases separated the two germline ends. The CDR3 spells CASIERYRSSYGYTF. The DNA of the CDR3 is TGTGCCAGCATCGAAAGGTACAGATCTTCCTATGGCTACACCTTC.

The CDR3 region is CASYPGQGNQPQHF. The CDR3 nucleotides are TGTGCCTCCTACCCGGGACAGGGTAATCAGCCCCAGCATTTT. This chain connects TRBV10-3 to TRBJ1-5; 9 bases align to TRBD1. In germline, CDR1 is ENHRY, CDR2 SYGVKD. V shed 11 bases, J shed 4 bases, and the junction held 9 bases outside the gene matches. This CDR3 comprises 14 residues.

This chain connects TRBV6-1 to TRBJ1-2; D not resolved. Trimming took 8 bases from V and 7 from J, leaving 8 bases between them. Germline V gene sequence: CDR1 MNHNS, CDR2 SASEGT. The CDR3 is 10 residues long. CDR3 protein: CASGGIGYTF. The CDR3 DNA follows: TGTGCCAGCGGTGGGATTGGCTACACCTTC.

This chain uses TRBV30 with TRBJ2-1; D gene ambiguous. This CDR3 has 14 residues. CDR1 is GTSNPN, CDR2 SVGIG, per germline (reference sequence). V was clipped by 2 bases and J by 6 bases, with 14 bases between them. CDR3 loop: CAWSSKGPLNEQFF. In nucleotides, the CDR3 is TGTGCCTGGAGTTCGAAGGGTCCCCTCAATGAGCAGTTCTTC.

The chain combines TRBV7-9 with TRBJ1-2; the match to TRBD1 covers 8 bases. Per the germline V gene, CDR1 is SEHNR and CDR2 is FQNEAQ (reference sequence). This CDR3 region has 12 residues. V shed 4 bases, J shed 8 bases, and the junction held 3 bases outside the gene matches. This CDR3 reads CASSSTGGGYTF. The CDR3 DNA reads as TGTGCCAGCAGCTCAACAGGGGGAGGCTACACCTTC.

The V call is TRBV5-6, the J call TRBJ2-5, with 10 bases fitting TRBD1. Germline CDR1 is SGHDT and CDR2 is YYEEEE. The CDR3 contains 15 residues. V lost 4 bases, J lost 5 bases, and 8 bases stayed unmatched. As DNA, the CDR3 is TGTGCCAGCAGCCCCGGGACAGGGGTAAAGGAGACCCAGTACTTC. Amino acids: CASSPGTGVKETQYF.

The rearrangement uses TRBV7-3 and TRBJ2-2; D is possibly TRBD1 or TRBD2 (5 bases each). This CDR3 region has 15 residues. V was shortened by 3 bases and J by 3 bases, with 11 bases between the two germline ends. Germline V gene lookup returns CDR1 SGHTA and CDR2 FQGTGA. The CDR3 sequence: CASSLGQGDTGELFF. For the CDR3, the DNA is TGTGCCAGCAGCTTGGGGCAGGGAGACACCGGGGAGCTGTTTTTT.

The chain employs TRBV10-3 and TRBJ1-6; no definite D call. The CDR3 runs 13 residues. V was trimmed by 6 bases and J by 10 bases, leaving 13 bases between them. Per germline, CDR1 ENHRY and CDR2 SYGVKD. CDR3 in amino acids: CAIRERLSSPLHF. The DNA of the CDR3 is TGTGCCATCAGGGAAAGGTTGAGCTCACCCCTCCACTTT.

The chain carries TRBV5-1 and TRBJ2-7; D remains ambiguous. The CDR3 extends over 11 amino acids. Trimming cost V 4 bases and J 3 bases, with 5 bases left between them. Germline lookup yields CDR1 SGHRS and CDR2 YFSETQ. This CDR3 reads CASSRNYEQYF. The CDR3 DNA reads as TGCGCCAGCAGCCGGAACTACGAGCAGTACTTC.

The CDR3 region has the DNA TGTGCCAGCAGCTTAGATGCCGGCCGGAACACTGAAGCTTTCTTT. Encoded protein: CASSLDAGRNTEAFF. V usage is TRBV11-3 and J usage is TRBJ1-1, with D hard to call. This CDR3 has 15 amino acids. Trimming left V 0 bases short and J 1 base short, with 9 bases between. In germline, CDR1 is SGHNT, CDR2 YENEEA.

This chain uses TRBV2 with TRBJ2-7; TRBD2 matches 7 bases. The CDR3 is 14 residues long. J gave up 3 bases and V 8 bases, and 10 bases lay outside the gene matches. CDR1 is SNHLY, CDR2 FYNNEI, per germline. The CDR3 loop reads CASHERTSVYEQYF. The CDR3 coding sequence is TGTGCCAGCCACGAACGGACTAGTGTCTACGAGCAGTACTTC.

The J gene is TRBJ2-7, the V gene TRBV9, with 8 bases matching TRBD2. With 4 bases clipped from V and 3 bases from J, the junction kept 6 bases outside the gene matches. Germline V CDR1 and CDR2: SGDLS, YYNGEE. The CDR3 has 14 amino acids. CDR3 protein: CASSTSGGHYEQYF. The CDR3 nucleotides are TGTGCCAGCAGCACCAGCGGGGGCCACTACGAGCAGTACTTC.

This clone has a single count. The chain recombines TRBV7-2 with TRBJ1-6; possibly TRBD1 for D (5 bases). V was cut by 6 bases and J by 9 bases, with 18 bases left in between. Germline V gene data show CDR1 as SGHTA and CDR2 as FQGNSA. This CDR3 comprises 15 residues. The CDR3 DNA reads TGTGCCAGCAGTTACACCAGGGATAGCGGTTCACCCCTCCACTTT. It codes for CASSYTRDSGSPLHF.

V usage is TRBV5-6 and J usage is TRBJ2-7, with D tentatively TRBD1 (6 bases). Between the trimmed V and J ends, which lost 2 bases and 1 base, there was a span of 10 bases. The V gene's germline CDR1 is SGHDT and CDR2 YYEEEE. The CDR3 is 14 residues long. The CDR3 spells CASSLRGGSYEQYF. CDR3 DNA sequence: TGTGCCAGCAGCTTAAGAGGGGGTTCCTACGAGCAGTACTTC.

This clone was found a few times. V and J are TRBV28 and TRBJ1-3; the D gene is possibly TRBD1 (5 bases). Germline V lookup: CDR1 MDHEN, CDR2 SYDVKM. V was clipped by 4 bases and J by 4 bases, with 11 bases between them. The CDR3 contains 14 residues. CDR3 in amino acids: CASSSEGRGNTIYF. The CDR3 nucleotides read TGTGCCAGCAGTTCGGAGGGGCGCGGAAACACCATATATTTT.

This sequence joins TRBV9 and TRBJ2-1; tentatively, D is TRBD1 or TRBD2 (5 bases each). Germline CDR1 reads SGDLS; CDR2 reads YYNGEE. The CDR3 contains 17 residues. The V and J ends lost 3 bases and 4 bases respectively, with 20 bases between them. The CDR3 region is CASSGSRDPKGYNEQFF. The DNA for the CDR3 is TGTGCCAGCAGCGGAAGCCGGGATCCTAAGGGGTACAATGAGCAGTTCTTC.